Ten or more counts support the clone carrying this T cell receptor (beta chain). The CDR3 spans 15 residues. V lost 3 bases, J lost 2 bases, and 11 bases lay in between. Time point reported: newly diagnosed GD, antithyroid drugs for less than 3 months. RNA isolated from PBMCs was used to make the TCR library. The authors built TCR beta libraries using iRepertoire HTBI primers and Arm-PCR of CDR3 regions. TCRdb passed the multiplex PCR reads through MiXCR, listing each CDR3 protein once. Among over 400,000 distinct CDR3 sequences, around 13% were seen once, and the ten largest hold 17%. The data originate from a study of regulatory T cells in long-lasting Graves disease. This sample was shared with a second study, whose subject was T cells in Graves' hyperthyroidism and ophthalmopathy. That paper adds: Patients aged 18 to 65 had newly diagnosed hyperthyroidism that had lasted under 2 months.

This chain joins TRBV12-3 or TRBV12-4 and TRBJ1-5; tentative D call: TRBD1 (5 bases). Sequencing was performed on peripheral blood mononuclear cells (PBMCs), taken at new diagnosis, from a patient treated with antithyroid drugs. The TCR originated in a woman aged 45-59 years with Graves disease. In nucleotides, the CDR3 is TGTGCCAGCAGTTTCCATGACAGCCGCAATCAGCCCCAGCATTTT. It codes for CASSFHDSRNQPQHF.